The next 10 T cell receptor beta chains were all read from a single sample in a study of blood T cell repertoires in COVID-19 (dated by TCRdb to the early 2020s). The method was the immunoSEQ multiplex PCR assay. What TCRdb holds here is the immuneACCESS table cut down to in-frame rearrangements. Part of the clones is not present; checked against another copy, under half of the missing clones reflect an unresolved V gene, and the others are unexplained. The sample has roughly 150,000 clones on record, approximately 90% of them singletons. Clones ranked in the top ten supply around 2% of the sample. The material sequenced was peripheral blood. These receptors were collected from a man aged 45-60 years who had recovered from COVID-19.

V usage is TRBV2 and J usage is TRBJ1-1; TRBD1 might be the D (6 bases). In germline, CDR1 is SNHLY, CDR2 FYNNEI. V lost 6 bases and J lost 1, with 15 bases in between. The CDR3 spans 15 residues. The CDR3 reads CASRAEQGANTEAFF. The CDR3 bases are TGTGCCAGCAGGGCTGAACAGGGCGCGAACACTGAAGCTTTCTTT.

The rearrangement joins TRBV3-1 (or the pseudogene TRBV3-2) to TRBJ2-3; maybe TRBD2 (6 bases). Germline CDR1 reads LGHDT; CDR2 reads YNNKEL (reference sequence). The CDR3 runs to 18 residues. The germline V and J ends were trimmed by 0 bases and 5 bases, with 21 bases remaining between them. The CDR3 loop reads CASSQDRRAAGWEDTQYF. The CDR3 nucleotides are TGTGCCAGCAGCCAAGATCGTCGAGCGGCGGGATGGGAAGATACGCAGTATTTT.

This clone showed up just a few times. This chain links TRBV30 with TRBJ1-1, with D uncertain. CDR1 and CDR2 (germline): GTSNPN, SVGIG (reference sequence). The CDR3 is 13 amino acids. Trimming took 0 bases from V and 3 from J, leaving 8 bases between them. CDR3 sequence (DNA): TGTGCCTGGAGTGTATCGGGGTACACTGAAGCTTTCTTT. It codes for CAWSVSGYTEAFF.

V usage is TRBV7-8 and J usage is TRBJ1-1, with D possibly being TRBD1 (5 bases). The CDR3 totals 17 residues. The V gene's germline CDR1 is SGHVS and CDR2 FQNEAQ. Trimming left V 2 bases short and J 0 bases short, with 16 bases between. The CDR3 here is CASSLLGGGRVNTEAFF. The CDR3 DNA reads TGTGCCAGCAGCTTATTGGGCGGGGGACGAGTGAACACTGAAGCTTTCTTT. The full variable domain, with the rest looked up from reference TRBV7-8 and TRBJ1-1, is GAGVSQSPRYKVAKRGQDVALRCDPISGHVSLFWYQQALGQGPEFLTYFQNEAQLDKSGLPSDRFFAERPEGSVSTLKIQRTQQEDSAVYLCASSLLGGGRVNTEAFFGQGTRLTVV.

V gene TRBV6-1 combines with J gene TRBJ2-5; TRBD1 agrees at 7 bases. The junction had 5 bases not matched to a gene; V was cut back by 0 bases and J by 1 base. The CDR3 is made up of 16 amino acids. Germline CDR1 MNHNS, CDR2 SASEGT. CDR3 DNA: TGTGCCAGCAGTGAAGCAGGTCAGGGGGTCCAAGAGACCCAGTACTTC. It is translated as CASSEAGQGVQETQYF.

V gene TRBV14 combines with J gene TRBJ2-5, with unresolved D. V lost 5 bases to trimming and J lost 5 bases, with 15 bases between them. This CDR3 has 14 amino acids. Per germline, CDR1 SGHDN and CDR2 FVKESK. The CDR3 protein is CASSARHSLETQYF. The DNA for the CDR3 is TGTGCCAGCAGCGCAAGACACAGCCTGGAGACCCAGTACTTC.

The chain combines TRBV7-2 with TRBJ1-3; 9 bases agree with TRBD1. In germline, CDR1 is SGHTA, CDR2 FQGNSA. The CDR3 has 15 amino acids. With 5 bases clipped from V and 5 bases from J, the junction kept 7 bases outside the gene matches. In DNA form, the CDR3 reads TGTGCCAGCAGCCCAATAGGGACAGGGAGAAACACCATATATTTT. It encodes CASSPIGTGRNTIYF. Variable domain in full (rest from reference TRBV7-2 and TRBJ1-3): GAGVSQSPSNKVTEKGKDVELRCDPISGHTALYWYRQSLGQGLEFLIYFQGNSAPDKSGLPSDRFSAERTGGSVSTLTIQRTQQEDSAVYLCASSPIGTGRNTIYFGEGSWLTVV.

V and J are TRBV7-8 and TRBJ1-1; D is ambiguous. Germline lookup yields CDR1 SGHVS and CDR2 FQNEAQ. There are 16 residues in the CDR3. V lost 2 bases and J 0 bases, leaving 13 bases between the germline ends. CDR3 sequence: CASSLRRLPLNTEAFF. The CDR3 bases are TGTGCCAGCAGCTTAAGGAGGTTACCGTTGAACACTGAAGCTTTCTTT.

The V call is TRBV5-8, the J call TRBJ2-7; 10 bases line up with TRBD1. Germline CDR1 SGHTS, CDR2 YDEGEE. The CDR3 sequence is 16 residues long. After removal of 0 bases from V and 0 bases from J, the junction contained 3 bases not matched to a gene. This CDR3 reads CASSLAGTGASYEQYF. In DNA form, the CDR3 reads TGTGCCAGCAGCTTGGCCGGGACAGGGGCCTCCTACGAGCAGTACTTC. The variable domain in full, with the rest retrieved from reference TRBV5-8 and TRBJ2-7, is EAGVTQSPTHLIKTRGQQATLRCSPISGHTSVYWYQQALGLGLQFLLWYDEGEERNRGNFPPRFSGRQFPNYSSELNVNALELEDSALYLCASSLAGTGASYEQYFGPGTRLTVT.

The chain has TRBV7-8 and TRBJ2-3; 12 bases are shared with TRBD2. Germline CDR1 SGHVS, CDR2 FQNEAQ. This CDR3 has 16 residues. V gave up 4 bases and J gave up 4 bases; unmatched junction bases: 6. CDR3 nucleotide sequence: TGTGCCAGCAGCTCCCCTAGCGGGAGGGCTGCAGATACGCAGTATTTT. Translation gives CASSSPSGRAADTQYF.